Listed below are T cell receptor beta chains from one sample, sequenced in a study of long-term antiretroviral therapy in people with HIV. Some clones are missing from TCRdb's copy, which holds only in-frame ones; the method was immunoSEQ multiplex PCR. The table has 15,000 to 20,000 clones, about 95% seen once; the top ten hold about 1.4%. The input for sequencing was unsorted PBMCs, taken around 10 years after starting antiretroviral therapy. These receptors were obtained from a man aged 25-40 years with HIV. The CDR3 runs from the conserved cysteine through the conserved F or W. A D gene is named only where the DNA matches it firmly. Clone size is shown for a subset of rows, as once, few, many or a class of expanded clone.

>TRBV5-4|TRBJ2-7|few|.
TGTGCCAGCAGCTTGGCGGCAGGCCAATTCTCCTACGAGCAGTACTTC
CASSLAAGQFSYEQYF
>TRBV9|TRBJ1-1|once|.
TGTGCCAGCAGCGCAGCTGGGAGGAGGGCTTTCTTT
CASSAAGRRAFF
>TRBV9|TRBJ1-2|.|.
TGTGCCAGCAGCGTAGATGGGGTTACTAACTATGGCTACACCTTC
CASSVDGVTNYGYTF
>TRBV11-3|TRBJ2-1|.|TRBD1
TGTGCCAGCAGCTCCCACGGACAGGGCAATGAGCAGTTCTTC
CASSSHGQGNEQFF
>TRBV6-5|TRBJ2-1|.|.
TGTGCCAGCAGTTACCCTGGGGCCTACAATGAGCAGTTCTTC
CASSYPGAYNEQFF
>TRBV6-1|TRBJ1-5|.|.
TGTGCCAGCAGTGATGGCAGTCCCCTTAGCAATCAGCCCCAGCATTTT
CASSDGSPLSNQPQHF
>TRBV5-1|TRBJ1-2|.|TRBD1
TGCGCCAGCAGCTTGGGGGACAGATCCTATGGCTACACCTTC
CASSLGDRSYGYTF
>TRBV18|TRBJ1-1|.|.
TGTGCCAGCTCACGCCCGACAGAGAACACTGAAGCTTTCTTT
CASSRPTENTEAFF
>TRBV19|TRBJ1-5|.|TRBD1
TGTGCCAGTAGTATAGGTGCAGGGGGCTCTAGCAATCAGCCCCAGCATTTT
CASSIGAGGSSNQPQHF
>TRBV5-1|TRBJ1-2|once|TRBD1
TGCGCCAGCAGCTTGGGGACAGGGACATATGGCTACACCTTC
CASSLGTGTYGYTF
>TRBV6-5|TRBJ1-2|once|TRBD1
TGTGCCAGCAGGCAGACAGGGACCGATGGCTACACCTTC
CASRQTGTDGYTF
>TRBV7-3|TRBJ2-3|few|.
TGTGCCAGCAGCTTATCTCCTGGGTATCCAGATACGCAGTATTTT
CASSLSPGYPDTQYF
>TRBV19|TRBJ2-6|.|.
TGTGCCAGTGGGGACGGCCGTATCAACGTCCTGACTTTC
CASGDGRINVLTF
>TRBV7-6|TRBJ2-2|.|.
TGTGCCAGCAGCTTAGCGCGGCAGTTAACCGGGGAGCTGTTTTTT
CASSLARQLTGELFF
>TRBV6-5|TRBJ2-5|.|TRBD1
TGTGCCAGCAGATCCGACAGGGATGAGACCCAGTACTTC
CASRSDRDETQYF
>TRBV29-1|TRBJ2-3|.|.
TGCAGCGTTGACGGGGGTCTATCCTATAGTACGCAGTATTTT
CSVDGGLSYSTQYF
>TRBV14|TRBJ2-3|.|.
TGTGCCAGCAGCCTTGGTCAGTTCACAGATACGCAGTATTTT
CASSLGQFTDTQYF
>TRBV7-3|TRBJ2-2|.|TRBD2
TGTGCCAGCAGCTCCCTAGCGGGGGGGACCGGGGAGCTGTTTTTT
CASSSLAGGTGELFF
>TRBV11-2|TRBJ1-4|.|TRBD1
TGTGCCAGCAGCCAGACAGGGAGGGATGAAAAACTGTTTTTT
CASSQTGRDEKLFF
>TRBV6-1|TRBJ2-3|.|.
TGTGCCAGCAGTGAAGCGCGCGCGGCGAATACGCAGTATTTT
CASSEARAANTQYF
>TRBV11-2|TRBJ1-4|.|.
TGTGCCAGCAGACTCTCGGCTGCGGCCGCAAAAGGGAATGAAAAACTGTTTTTT
CASRLSAAAAKGNEKLFF
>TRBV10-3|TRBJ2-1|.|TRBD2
TGTGCCATCAGTGAGTCTCAGGCTAGCGGGGACTACAATGAGCAGTTCTTC
CAISESQASGDYNEQFF
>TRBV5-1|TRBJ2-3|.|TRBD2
TGCGCCAGCAGCCCGCACGGCGGGGGAAGTACGCAGTATTTT
CASSPHGGGSTQYF
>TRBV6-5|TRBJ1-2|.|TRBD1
TGTGCCAGCAGGGACAGGGGGCGAAGAGGCTACACCTTC
CASRDRGRRGYTF
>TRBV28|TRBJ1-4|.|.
TGTGCCAGCAGCGCCCGACATCTCCCTGAAAAACTGTTTTTT
CASSARHLPEKLFF
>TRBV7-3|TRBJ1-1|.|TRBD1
TGTGCCAGCAGCCCAAAAATAGCCGGGACAGGGGGCAGGTATGGCACTGAAGCTTTCTTT
CASSPKIAGTGGRYGTEAFF
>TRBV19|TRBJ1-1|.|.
TGTGCCAGTAGTATAGGAAGGGGGGAAGCTTTCTTT
CASSIGRGEAFF
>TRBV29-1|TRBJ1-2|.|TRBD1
TGCAGCGTTGGCGCCGGCGGACAGGCCCGTCATAACTATGGCTACACCTTC
CSVGAGGQARHNYGYTF
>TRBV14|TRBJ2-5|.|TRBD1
TGTGCCAGCAGCCAAGCCTCCCTCACAGGGGCCCAGTACTTC
CASSQASLTGAQYF
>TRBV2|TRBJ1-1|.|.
TGTGCCAGCAGTGGTCGATTACCTGAAGCTTTCTTT
CASSGRLPEAFF
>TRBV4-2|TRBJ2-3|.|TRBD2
TGTGCCAGCAGCCAAGGGAGCGGGACCACAGATACGCAGTATTTT
CASSQGSGTTDTQYF
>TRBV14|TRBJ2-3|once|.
TGTGCCAGCAGCCCTAGTTCACGGCGGGATACGCAGTATTTT
CASSPSSRRDTQYF